The 5 T cell receptor beta chains listed next were all sequenced from one sample in a study of CD8+CD57+ T cells in acquired aplastic anemia. According to the study, genomic DNA was the template for TCR beta VDJ and CDR3 profiling. MiXCR, applied by TCRdb to the reads, yields one record per CDR3 protein. The table includes approximately 200,000 distinct CDR3 sequences, roughly 50% detected once. Patients included in sequencing had previously demonstrated CD8+CD57+ cell expansion by flow cytometry. Sequenced: sorted CD4+, CD8+, or CD8+CD57+ T cells (not recorded which) from PBMCs. All receptors derive from a human donor with aplastic anemia.

This clonotype was detected only a few times. A read error may account for a junction end that differs from germline. V usage is TRBV5-8 and J usage is TRBJ1-2; D perhaps matches TRBD1 (6 bases). From germline, CDR1 is SGHTS and CDR2 YDEGEE. CDR3 length: 14 amino acids. The CDR3 DNA is TGTGCCAGCAGCGTCGGCAGGGGCTACTATGGCTACGCCTTC. It yields the protein CASSVGRGYYGYAF.

V gene TRBV20-1 combines with J gene TRBJ2-3; D is possibly TRBD2 (6 bases). This CDR3 has 16 residues. Germline V gives CDR1 DFQATT, CDR2 SNEGSKA (reference sequence). Trimming pared 0 bases from V and 4 bases from J, leaving 17 bases between. CDR3 bases: TGCAGTGCTAGAGACGGACACGGGGGTGGTGCAGATACGCAGTATTTT. Protein: CSARDGHGGGADTQYF.

A few counts support this clonotype. This could be a read error, since a much larger clone is one nucleotide away. The rearrangement links TRBV5-6 to TRBJ2-3; 9 bases line up with TRBD2. Per the germline V gene, CDR1 is SGHDT and CDR2 is YYEEEE. The CDR3 has 14 residues. V was pared by 0 bases and J by 5 bases, with 1 base of the junction left unmatched. The CDR3: CASSLVAGEDTQYF. Written as DNA, the CDR3 is TGTGCCAGCAGCTTGGTAGCGGGGGAAGATACGCAGTATTTT.

The rearrangement uses TRBV29-1 and TRBJ1-5, with a possible D match to TRBD1 (5 bases). The CDR3 consists of 12 residues. The V end lost 7 bases, the J end lost 4 bases, and 11 bases lay between the germline ends. Germline V gene lookup returns CDR1 SQVTM and CDR2 ANQGSEA. CDR3 nucleotides: TGCAGCGCTGGGACTGAGAATCAGCCCCAGCATTTT. Translating it yields CSAGTENQPQHF.

This clonotype occurred a few times. The chain carries TRBV5-4 and TRBJ1-2, with D possibly matching TRBD1 (5 bases). The germline V gene encodes CDR1 SGHNT and CDR2 YYREEE (reference sequence). The CDR3 runs 15 residues. V was shortened by 4 bases and J by 8 bases, with 21 bases between the two germline ends. Written as DNA, the CDR3 is TGTGCCAGCAGCGGACCGGGACGCCTGGGTGAGGGCTACACCTTC. Residues: CASSGPGRLGEGYTF.